Each of the 31 T cell receptor beta chains below was sequenced from the same sample in a study of CD8+ T cells in alopecia areata. Extraction and reverse transcription of RNA yielded cDNA as the sequencing template. TCRdb's copy holds only in-frame clones and misses some; the assay was immunoSEQ multiplex PCR. The data show 180,000 or so clones, 40% to 65% seen once. The treatment is: oral pan-JAK inhibitor, 5-10 mg twice daily. Material: CD8+ T cells sorted from blood, obtained at approximately week 51, from a patient treated with tofacitinib. These receptors came from a human donor with alopecia areata.

This rearrangement joins TRBV5-1 to TRBJ2-7; D unresolved. The germline V gene has CDR1 SGHRS and CDR2 YFSETQ. This CDR3 is built from 13 residues. V was shortened by 0 bases and J by 1 base, with 5 bases between the two germline ends. The CDR3 DNA reads TGCGCCAGCAGCTTGGAGGATTCCTACGAGCAGTACTTC. Translated, it gives CASSLEDSYEQYF.

There are a few counts of this clone. The V call is TRBV27, the J call TRBJ2-7; 9 bases are a match to TRBD2. J gave up 4 bases and V 3 bases, and 4 bases lay outside the gene matches. The CDR3 runs 14 residues. The germline V gene has CDR1 MNHEY and CDR2 SMNVEV (reference sequence). The CDR3 coding sequence is TGTGCCAGCAGTTTTCTAGCGGGGCTGTACGAGCAGTACTTC. Residues: CASSFLAGLYEQYF.

The chain combines TRBV9 with TRBJ2-7; D tentatively reads TRBD1 or TRBD2 (5 bases each). Germline CDR1 is SGDLS and CDR2 is YYNGEE. The V gene lost 4 bases and the J gene lost 2 bases, with 13 bases spanning the gap. This CDR3 is built from 14 residues. CDR3 bases: TGTGCCAGCAGCCTCCGGGACGGTACCTACGAGCAGTACTTC. Translating gives CASSLRDGTYEQYF.

CDR3 amino acids: CSVGPGGQETQYF. CDR3 coding DNA: TGCAGCGTTGGTCCGGGGGGCCAAGAGACCCAGTACTTC. This chain uses TRBV29-1 with TRBJ2-5; TRBD2 aligns across 7 bases. V was clipped by 4 bases and J by 1 base; unmatched bases: 3. Germline assignment: CDR1 SQVTM and CDR2 ANQGSEA. The CDR3 contains 13 residues. The variable domain in full, with the rest retrieved from reference TRBV29-1 and TRBJ2-5, is SAVISQKPSRDICQRGTSLTIQCQVDSQVTMMFWYRQQPGQSLTLIATANQGSEATYESGFVIDKFPISRPNLTFSTLTVSNMSPEDSSIYLCSVGPGGQETQYFGPGTRLLVL.

The V and J genes are TRBV7-6 and TRBJ2-3; D assignment may be TRBD1 or TRBD2 (5 bases each). The CDR3 consists of 17 residues. The germline V and J ends were trimmed by 7 bases and 1 base, with 21 bases remaining between them. Germline CDR1 reads SGHVS; CDR2 reads FNYEAQ. This chain's CDR3 is CASTLLLGASGTDTQYF. CDR3 sequence (DNA): TGTGCCAGCACGCTCCTCCTCGGGGCCTCAGGCACAGATACGCAGTATTTT.

The chain has TRBV30 and TRBJ1-2, with D perhaps matching TRBD1 (5 bases). The CDR3 has 14 residues. The V end was cut by 0 bases, the J end by 8 bases, with 16 bases between. Per germline, CDR1 GTSNPN and CDR2 SVGIG (reference sequence). CDR3 bases: TGTGCCTGGAGTGTACTGGGGGAAGGACTAGGCTACACCTTC. Protein product: CAWSVLGEGLGYTF.

The chain joins TRBV30 to TRBJ2-1; D is uncertain. The V and J ends lost 1 base and 8 bases respectively, with 18 bases between them. Germline CDR1 is GTSNPN and CDR2 is SVGIG (reference sequence). The CDR3 covers 15 residues. CDR3 bases: TGTGCCTGGAGTGACACCATCAACAAGACCGATGAGCAGTTCTTC. Translated, it gives CAWSDTINKTDEQFF.

The V call is TRBV9, the J call TRBJ2-7; no reliable D call. Trimming took off 0 bases at V and 2 bases at J, with 9 bases between the two ends. Germline V gene sequence: CDR1 SGDLS, CDR2 YYNGEE. The length of the CDR3 is 14 residues. Here the CDR3 DNA reads TGTGCCAGCAGCGTAGAGACGCAAACCTACGAGCAGTACTTC. This gives the protein CASSVETQTYEQYF.

To note about this clone: A much more abundant neighbour one base away suggests this may be a read error. The same CDR3 is also encoded by other DNA sequences in this sample. The J gene is TRBJ1-5, the V gene TRBV19; tentative D call: TRBD1 (5 bases). Germline loops: CDR1 LNHDA, CDR2 SQIVND (reference sequence). With 5 bases removed from V and 1 base from J, the gap between germline ends came to 9 bases. This CDR3 is built from 14 residues. The CDR3 nucleotides read TGTGCCAGTAGTGTAAGGGACAGCAATCAGCCCCAGCATTTT. Translated: CASSVRDSNQPQHF.

V usage is TRBV27 and J usage is TRBJ1-5; D perhaps matches TRBD1 (6 bases). V was cut by 4 bases and J by 6 bases, with 13 bases left in between. Germline-derived CDR1 and CDR2 are MNHEY and SMNVEV (reference sequence). The CDR3 has 14 amino acids. The CDR3 nucleotides are TGTGCCAGCAGTTCGACAGGTGAGGTTCAGCCCCAGCATTTT. Protein sequence: CASSSTGEVQPQHF.

This clone showed up just a few times. The CDR3 DNA sequence: TGCAGCGTTGTTCAGGTCGGGAGCGAGCAGTTCTTC. It translates to CSVVQVGSEQFF. The chain combines TRBV29-1 with TRBJ2-1, with D possibly TRBD2 on 6 matching bases. Germline lookup yields CDR1 SQVTM and CDR2 ANQGSEA. CDR3 length: 12 residues. Trimming stripped 4 bases from V and 10 bases from J, with 14 bases between.

The rearrangement links TRBV9 to TRBJ1-6; D call uncertain. Germline CDR1 is SGDLS and CDR2 is YYNGEE. V was shortened by 0 bases and J by 4 bases, with 8 bases between the two germline ends. CDR3 length: 15 residues. The DNA for the CDR3 is TGTGCCAGCAGCGTAGGAGCGGCTTATAATTCACCCCTCCACTTT. This codes for CASSVGAAYNSPLHF. Full variable domain (missing parts from reference TRBV9 and TRBJ1-6): DSGVTQTPKHLITATGQRVTLRCSPRSGDLSVYWYQQSLDQGLQFLIQYYNGEERAKGNILERFSAQQFPDLHSELNLSSLELGDSALYFCASSVGAAYNSPLHFGNGTRLTVT.

V and J are TRBV30 and TRBJ2-7; 12 bases line up with TRBD2. The CDR3 runs 14 residues. In germline, CDR1 is GTSNPN, CDR2 SVGIG (reference sequence). V trimming: 2 bases; J trimming: 2 bases; junction bases outside the gene matches: 1. CDR3 nucleotides: TGTGCCTGGAGTCGGACTAGCGGGGCCTACGAGCAGTACTTC. Residues: CAWSRTSGAYEQYF.

This clone turned up a few times. The rearrangement links TRBV14 to TRBJ1-4; a possible D gene is TRBD1 (6 bases). The ends were cut back, 1 base at V and 12 bases at J, with 12 bases in the middle. The CDR3 has 13 amino acids. Looked up from germline, CDR1 is SGHDN and CDR2 is FVKESK. The CDR3, as DNA: TGTGCCAGCAGCCAAGCCAGGGGTGGAGAACTGTTTTTT. Its protein is CASSQARGGELFF.

A few counts support this clone. The chain joins TRBV30 to TRBJ2-3, with D possibly matching TRBD2 (6 bases). The CDR3 length is 15 residues. Germline V lookup: CDR1 GTSNPN, CDR2 SVGIG (reference sequence). Trimming pared 1 base from V and 5 bases from J, leaving 16 bases between. The CDR3 DNA reads as TGTGCCTGGAGTGAGACTAGGGGTGAACAAGATACGCAGTATTTT. It translates to CAWSETRGEQDTQYF. The variable domain in full, with the rest retrieved from reference TRBV30 and TRBJ2-3, is SQTIHQWPATLVQPVGSPLSLECTVEGTSNPNLYWYRQAAGRGLQLLFYSVGIGQISSEVPQNLSASRPQDRQFILSSKKLLLSDSGFYLCAWSETRGEQDTQYFGPGTRLTVL.

This clone was seen a few times. The V gene is TRBV9, the J gene TRBJ2-1, with 8 bases fitting TRBD2. Per the germline V gene, CDR1 is SGDLS and CDR2 is YYNGEE. The ends lost 6 bases at V and 5 bases at J; junction bases unmatched: 13. There are 16 residues in the CDR3. The CDR3 DNA is TGTGCCAGCACCCCGGGGGGGGGACTCATTGACAATGAGCAGTTCTTC. Translating it yields CASTPGGGLIDNEQFF.

The J gene is TRBJ2-3, the V gene TRBV4-2; 11 bases line up with TRBD2. Germline CDR1 reads LGHNA; CDR2 reads YNFKEQ. This CDR3 is built from 16 residues. V lost 6 bases and J lost 5; bases outside the gene matches: 10. For the CDR3, the DNA is TGTGCCAGCAGTTTCCTGACTAGCGGGGAGCAAGATACGCAGTATTTT. This codes for CASSFLTSGEQDTQYF.

This clone was observed a handful of times. This chain connects TRBV30 to TRBJ2-7, with D hard to call. V gave up 3 bases and J gave up 2 bases, with 17 bases separating them. Germline loops: CDR1 GTSNPN, CDR2 SVGIG (reference sequence). This CDR3 region has 15 residues. CDR3: CAWSGLHGKTYEQYF. The CDR3 bases are TGTGCCTGGAGCGGATTACATGGAAAGACCTACGAGCAGTACTTC.

Written as DNA, the CDR3 is TGTGCCAGCAGCGAACAACAGGGAAGTGTCTATCAGCCCCAGCATTTT. It specifies CASSEQQGSVYQPQHF. The J gene is TRBJ1-5, the V gene TRBV7-2; tentatively, D is TRBD1 (6 bases). This CDR3 region has 16 residues. CDR1 SGHTA and CDR2 FQGNSA come from the germline V gene. Trimming stripped 5 bases from V and 5 bases from J, with 19 bases between.

This chain joins TRBV7-2 and TRBJ2-7; weak D call: TRBD1 (6 bases). Germline V lookup: CDR1 SGHTA, CDR2 FQGNSA. The CDR3 totals 15 residues. V was clipped by 1 base and J by 4 bases, with 14 bases between them. CDR3 in amino acids: CASSLVPGHKYEQYF. CDR3 DNA: TGTGCCAGCAGCTTAGTTCCGGGACACAAGTACGAGCAGTACTTC.

The chain couples TRBV29-1 to TRBJ1-1, with D tentatively TRBD1 (5 bases). V lost 4 bases, J lost 1 base, and 10 bases lay in between. CDR3 length equals 13 residues. The germline V gene encodes CDR1 SQVTM and CDR2 ANQGSEA. In DNA form, the CDR3 reads TGCAGCGTTGTGGGCGGGACGAACACTGAAGCTTTCTTT. Residues: CSVVGGTNTEAFF.

The chain links TRBV2 to TRBJ2-7, with TRBD1 matching 9 bases. The V segment lost 10 bases and the J segment 5 bases; nucleotides outside the gene matches: 9. Germline lookup yields CDR1 SNHLY and CDR2 FYNNEI. This CDR3 region has 13 residues. DNA for the CDR3: TGTGCCACCTTGGGACAGGGACCCCACGAGCAGTACTTC. This encodes CATLGQGPHEQYF. The variable domain in full, with the rest retrieved from reference TRBV2 and TRBJ2-7, is EPEVTQTPSHQVTQMGQEVILRCVPISNHLYFYWYRQILGQKVEFLVSFYNNEISEKSEIFDDQFSVERPDGSNFTLKIRSTKLEDSAMYFCATLGQGPHEQYFGPGTRLTVT.

The chain carries TRBV13 and TRBJ2-5; the D is unclear. Germline values: CDR1 PRHDT, CDR2 FYEKMQ (reference sequence). Between the trimmed V and J ends, which lost 5 bases and 5 bases, there was a span of 15 bases. The CDR3 has 14 residues. CDR3 sequence: CASSHLGTHETQYF. The CDR3 DNA is TGTGCCAGCAGCCATCTAGGCACCCACGAGACCCAGTACTTC.

The rearrangement uses TRBV6-5 and TRBJ2-5, with TRBD2 matching 8 bases. Looked up from germline, CDR1 is MNHEY and CDR2 is SVGAGI. The ends lost 5 bases at V and 1 base at J; junction bases unmatched: 3. The CDR3 contains 14 residues. CDR3 amino acids: CASSSGGTQETQYF. In DNA form, the CDR3 reads TGTGCCAGCAGTAGCGGGGGAACCCAAGAGACCCAGTACTTC.

This clone occurred a few times. Here the CDR3 DNA reads TGTGCCAGCAGCTCCGGGGCCACAGATACGCAGTATTTT. This codes for CASSSGATDTQYF. The J gene is TRBJ2-3, the V gene TRBV7-3; the D gene could be TRBD1 or TRBD2 (5 bases each). Germline V gives CDR1 SGHTA, CDR2 FQGTGA. The CDR3 covers 13 residues. V shed 4 bases and J shed 2 bases, with 7 bases lying between them.

The genes are TRBV27 and TRBJ1-4; the D is unclear. V gave up 5 bases and J gave up 8 bases, with 21 bases separating them. The CDR3 length is 16 residues. Looked up from germline, CDR1 is MNHEY and CDR2 is SMNVEV (reference sequence). This CDR3 is CASSRRPQTDNEKLFF. The CDR3 DNA reads as TGTGCCAGCAGTCGCCGTCCCCAAACCGATAACGAAAAACTGTTTTTT.

This clone was found a few times. The V call is TRBV6-6, the J call TRBJ1-1; no clear D. Germline loops: CDR1 MNHNY, CDR2 SVGAGI (reference sequence). V was shortened by 0 bases and J by 8 bases, with 10 bases between the two germline ends. The CDR3 sequence is 13 residues long. The CDR3 DNA is TGTGCCAGCAGTTACTCGGAAGGTTCCGAAGCTTTCTTT. The encoded protein is CASSYSEGSEAFF.

This clone turned up a few times. The chain's CDR3 is CASSLATGLDEQFF. The CDR3 coding sequence is TGCGCCAGCAGCTTGGCCACGGGACTAGATGAGCAGTTCTTC. The chain links TRBV5-1 to TRBJ2-1; TRBD2 matches at 8 bases. Germline V gene lookup returns CDR1 SGHRS and CDR2 YFSETQ. The CDR3 totals 14 residues. V shed 0 bases, J shed 8 bases, and the junction held 4 bases outside the gene matches.

The rearrangement uses TRBV6-5 and TRBJ2-1, with D maybe TRBD1 (5 bases). V was cut by 2 bases and J by 5 bases, with 16 bases left in between. There are 16 residues in the CDR3. CDR1 MNHEY and CDR2 SVGAGI come from the germline V gene. This CDR3 is CASSYGPGWDNNEQFF. The CDR3 DNA is TGTGCCAGCAGTTACGGGCCAGGGTGGGATAACAATGAGCAGTTCTTC.

The chain uses TRBV30 and TRBJ1-4; D possibly corresponds to TRBD1 (6 bases). The V end lost 0 bases, the J end lost 6 bases, and 11 bases lay between the germline ends. Germline CDR1 reads GTSNPN; CDR2 reads SVGIG (reference sequence). The CDR3 runs to 14 residues. CDR3 coding DNA: TGTGCCTGGAGTGTACAGGGAACGGATGAAAAACTGTTTTTT. Its protein is CAWSVQGTDEKLFF.

The chain combines TRBV25-1 with TRBJ2-5; D is undetermined. Germline V gene lookup returns CDR1 MGHDK and CDR2 SYGVNS. The CDR3 extends over 14 amino acids. Trimming removed 1 base from V and 5 bases from J, with 11 bases in between. CDR3 DNA sequence: TGTGCCAGCAGTGAATGGACGGTTGGGGAGACCCAGTACTTC. Translating it yields CASSEWTVGETQYF.